This TCR beta chain was obtained from a study of tumor-infiltrating lymphocytes in primary liver carcinoma. About the study: The patients, men and women alike, were aged 30 to 69 years.

It was from roughly 20-30 mg of unsorted bulk tissue that RNA and DNA were co-extracted. Samples were taken from five separate regions of every tumor. Findings of the study overall: The study found tumor-adjacent and tumor-blood pairs overlapped less than tumor region pairs.

The CDR3 totals 15 residues. The germline gives CDR1 ENHRY, CDR2 SYGVKD. The authors made TCR beta cDNA from 500 to 600 ng total RNA with a constant-region primer. Nested multiplex PCR, run for three rounds with slightly modified ARM-PCR, yielded TCR beta libraries. Each of the first two PCR rounds ran around 10 cycles with TRBV1-TRBV30 forward and C-beta reverse primers. MiXCR, applied by TCRdb to the multiplex PCR reads, yields one record per CDR3 protein. The sample records 48,000 or so distinct CDR3 sequences, 60% to 75% being singletons. Notes on this clonotype: Its antigen is currently unknown. At one end, the junction sequence differs from germline, possibly due to a read error.

The receptor comes from a man aged 35 to 55 with primary liver carcinoma and hepatitis B virus infection. V is TRBV10-3 and J is TRBJ2-5; 11 bases match TRBD1. The sequenced sample consisted of liver tumor tissue from sampling region 3. As for subset: tumor region T3, left-lateral pole. The CDR3 region is CAISGLDRGRRTQYF. The CDR3 DNA sequence: TGCGCCATCAGTGGGCTGGACAGGGGGCGTCGGACCCAGTACTTC.